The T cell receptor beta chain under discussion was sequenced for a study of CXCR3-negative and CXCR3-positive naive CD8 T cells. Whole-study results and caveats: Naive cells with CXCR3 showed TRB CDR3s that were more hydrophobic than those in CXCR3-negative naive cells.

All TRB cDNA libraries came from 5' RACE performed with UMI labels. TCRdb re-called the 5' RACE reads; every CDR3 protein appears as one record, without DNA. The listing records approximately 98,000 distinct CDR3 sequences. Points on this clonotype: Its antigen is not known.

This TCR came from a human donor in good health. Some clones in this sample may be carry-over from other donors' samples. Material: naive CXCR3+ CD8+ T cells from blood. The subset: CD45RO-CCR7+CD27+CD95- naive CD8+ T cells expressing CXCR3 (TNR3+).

The CDR3 sequence: CASSDSARAEAFF. The rearrangement joins TRBV2 to TRBJ1-1. The CDR3 loop spans 13 amino acids. Germline V lookup: CDR1 SNHLY, CDR2 FYNNEI.